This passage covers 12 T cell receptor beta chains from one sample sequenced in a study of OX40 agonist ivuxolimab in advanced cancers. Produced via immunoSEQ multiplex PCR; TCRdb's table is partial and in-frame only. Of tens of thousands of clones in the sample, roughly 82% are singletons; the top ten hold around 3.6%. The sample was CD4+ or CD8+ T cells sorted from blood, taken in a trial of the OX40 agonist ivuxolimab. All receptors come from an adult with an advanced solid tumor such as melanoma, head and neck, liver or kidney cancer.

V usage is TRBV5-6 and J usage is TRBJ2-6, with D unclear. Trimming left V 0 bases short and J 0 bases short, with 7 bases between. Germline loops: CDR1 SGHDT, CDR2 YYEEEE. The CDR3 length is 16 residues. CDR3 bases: TGTGCCAGCAGCTTGGTGCAAGGCTCTGGGGCCAACGTCCTGACTTTC. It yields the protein CASSLVQGSGANVLTF. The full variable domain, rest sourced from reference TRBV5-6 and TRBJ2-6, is DAGVTQSPTHLIKTRGQQVTLRCSPKSGHDTVSWYQQALGQGPQFIFQYYEEEERQRGNFPDRFSGHQFPNYSSELNVNALLLGDSALYLCASSLVQGSGANVLTFGAGSRLTVL.

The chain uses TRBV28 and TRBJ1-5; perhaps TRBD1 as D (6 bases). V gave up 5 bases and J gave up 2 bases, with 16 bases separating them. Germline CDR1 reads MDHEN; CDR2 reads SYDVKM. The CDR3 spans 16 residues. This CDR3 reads CASSTDSPLGNQPQHF. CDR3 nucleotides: TGTGCCAGCAGTACGGACAGTCCCCTAGGCAATCAGCCCCAGCATTTT.

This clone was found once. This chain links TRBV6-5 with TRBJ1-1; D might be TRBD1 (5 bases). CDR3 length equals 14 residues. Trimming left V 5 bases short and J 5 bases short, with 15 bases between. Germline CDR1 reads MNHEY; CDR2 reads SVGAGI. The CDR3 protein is CASSGGVTLTEAFF. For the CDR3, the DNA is TGTGCCAGCAGTGGGGGAGTAACGTTGACTGAAGCTTTCTTT.

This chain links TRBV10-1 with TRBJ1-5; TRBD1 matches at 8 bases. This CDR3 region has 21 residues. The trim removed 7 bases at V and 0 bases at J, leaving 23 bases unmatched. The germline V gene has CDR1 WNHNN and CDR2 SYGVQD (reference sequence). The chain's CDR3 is CASIGHGQGQTRKYSNQPQHF. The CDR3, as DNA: TGCGCCAGCATCGGGCACGGACAGGGACAAACCCGCAAATATAGCAATCAGCCCCAGCATTTT.

The CDR3: CASSPGLAGEGETQYF. CDR3 DNA: TGTGCCAGCAGCCCGGGACTAGCGGGAGAGGGAGAGACCCAGTACTTC. The chain employs TRBV11-3 and TRBJ2-5, with 14 bases fitting TRBD2. Germline CDR1 is SGHNT and CDR2 is YENEEA. The CDR3 contains 16 residues. V was pared by 5 bases and J by 4 bases, with 6 bases of the junction left unmatched.

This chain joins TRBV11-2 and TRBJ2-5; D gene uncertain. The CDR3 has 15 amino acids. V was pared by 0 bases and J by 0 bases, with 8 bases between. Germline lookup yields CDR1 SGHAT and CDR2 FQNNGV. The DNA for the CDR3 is TGTGCCAGCAGCTTAGAAAGGAAGTACCAAGAGACCCAGTACTTC. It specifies CASSLERKYQETQYF.

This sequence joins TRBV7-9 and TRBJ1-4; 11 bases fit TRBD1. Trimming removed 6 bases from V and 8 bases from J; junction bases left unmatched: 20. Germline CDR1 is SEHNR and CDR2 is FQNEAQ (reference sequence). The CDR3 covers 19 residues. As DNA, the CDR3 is TGTGCCAGCAGTCAGACTACCGGGACAGGGGGACGGTTTAACGAAAAACTGTTTTTT. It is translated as CASSQTTGTGGRFNEKLFF. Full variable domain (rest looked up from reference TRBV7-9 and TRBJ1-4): DTGVSQNPRHKITKRGQNVTFRCDPISEHNRLYWYRQTLGQGPEFLTYFQNEAQLEKSRLLSDRFSAERPKGSFSTLEIQRTEQGDSAMYLCASSQTTGTGGRFNEKLFFGSGTQLSVL.

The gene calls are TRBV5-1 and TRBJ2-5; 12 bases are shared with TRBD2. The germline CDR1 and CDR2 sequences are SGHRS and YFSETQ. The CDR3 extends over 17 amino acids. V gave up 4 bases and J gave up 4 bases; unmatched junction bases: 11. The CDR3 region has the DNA TGCGCCAGCAGCGCTTCGACTAGCGGGAGAGTAGTAGAGACCCAGTACTTC. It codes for CASSASTSGRVVETQYF.

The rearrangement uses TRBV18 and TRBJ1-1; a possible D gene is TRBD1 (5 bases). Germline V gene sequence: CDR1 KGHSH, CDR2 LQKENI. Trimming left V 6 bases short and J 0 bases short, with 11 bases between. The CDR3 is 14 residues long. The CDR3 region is CASSAQGVNTEAFF. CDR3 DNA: TGTGCCAGCTCGGCCCAGGGAGTGAACACTGAAGCTTTCTTT.

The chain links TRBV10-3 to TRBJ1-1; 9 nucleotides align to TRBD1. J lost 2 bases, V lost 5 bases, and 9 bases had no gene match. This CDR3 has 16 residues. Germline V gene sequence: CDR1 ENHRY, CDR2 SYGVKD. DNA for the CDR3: TGTGCCATCAGTCGAGGGACAGGGACAAGTAACACTGAAGCTTTCTTT. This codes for CAISRGTGTSNTEAFF.

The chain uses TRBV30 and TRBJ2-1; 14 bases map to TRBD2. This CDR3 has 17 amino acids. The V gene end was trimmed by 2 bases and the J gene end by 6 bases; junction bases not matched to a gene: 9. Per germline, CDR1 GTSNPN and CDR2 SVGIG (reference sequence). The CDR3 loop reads CAWSPGTSGSWANEQFF. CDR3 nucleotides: TGTGCCTGGAGTCCCGGGACTAGCGGGAGTTGGGCCAATGAGCAGTTCTTC.

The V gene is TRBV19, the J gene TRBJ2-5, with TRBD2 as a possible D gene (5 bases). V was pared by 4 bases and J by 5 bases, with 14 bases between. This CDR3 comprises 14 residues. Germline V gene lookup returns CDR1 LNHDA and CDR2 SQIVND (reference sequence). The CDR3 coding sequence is TGTGCCAGTAGTACCCTTTGGAGGCAGGAGACCCAGTACTTC. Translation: CASSTLWRQETQYF.